The source of this T cell receptor beta chain is a study of T-cell reconstitution after alpha-beta-depleted transplantation in children. Trimming took off 1 base at V and 0 bases at J, with 10 bases between the two ends. The V gene's germline CDR1 is SGHRS and CDR2 YFSETQ. The CDR3 is 15 amino acids. For TCRbeta, the library was prepared with unique molecular identifiers. TCRdb re-analysed the PCR reads in MiXCR, keeping a single row per CDR3 protein. Of 190,000 or so distinct CDR3 sequences listed, 6.5% to 7.5% were seen once; the top ten hold about 2.9%. This clonotype was counted between two and nine times.

This sequence joins TRBV5-1 and TRBJ2-5; maybe TRBD2 (6 bases). The TCR was taken from a human donor who donated a stem cell graft to a child with Wiskott-Aldrich syndrome. The source was PBMCs from the stem cell graft donor, collected from the stem cell graft. The CDR3 sequence is CASSLMAGNQETQYF. CDR3 in DNA: TGCGCCAGCAGCTTGATGGCGGGGAACCAAGAGACCCAGTACTTC.